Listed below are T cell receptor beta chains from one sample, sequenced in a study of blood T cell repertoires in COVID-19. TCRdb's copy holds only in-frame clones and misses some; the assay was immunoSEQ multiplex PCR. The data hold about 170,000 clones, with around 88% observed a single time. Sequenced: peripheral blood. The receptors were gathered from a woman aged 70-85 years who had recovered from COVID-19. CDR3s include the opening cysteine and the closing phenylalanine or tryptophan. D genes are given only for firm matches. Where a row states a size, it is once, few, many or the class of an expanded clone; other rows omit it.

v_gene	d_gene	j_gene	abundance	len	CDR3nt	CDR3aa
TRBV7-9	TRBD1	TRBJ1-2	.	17	TGTGCCAGCAGCACCGCCGGGACAGGGATCCTCAGCTATGGCTACACCTTC	CASSTAGTGILSYGYTF
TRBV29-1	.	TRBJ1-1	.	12	TGCAGCGTTCTCTTTTTCTCCGAGCGGGCTTTCTTT	CSVLFFSERAFF
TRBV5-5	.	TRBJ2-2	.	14	TGTGCCAGCAGCTCGTTAACACGCACCGGGGAGCTGTTTTTT	CASSSLTRTGELFF
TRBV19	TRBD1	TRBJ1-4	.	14	TGTGCCAGTAGTGTCCCCGGGACAGGGAGAAAACTGTTTTTT	CASSVPGTGRKLFF
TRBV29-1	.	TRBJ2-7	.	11	TGCAGCGTCGAAACTAGCCACGAGCAGTACTTC	CSVETSHEQYF
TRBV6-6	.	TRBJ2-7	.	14	TGTGCCAGCAGTTCGCGGGACCGCGTCGGGGAGCAGTACTTC	CASSSRDRVGEQYF
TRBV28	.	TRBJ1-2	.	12	TGTGCCAGCACCCCCCCGGCGGGTGGCTACACCTTC	CASTPPAGGYTF
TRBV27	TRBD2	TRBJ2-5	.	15	TGTGCCAGCAGTTTACGAAAGCGGGAAGGGGAGACCCAGTACTTC	CASSLRKREGETQYF
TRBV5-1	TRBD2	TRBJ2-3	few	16	TGCGCCAGCAGCCGCGGGACTAGCGGGCTCACAGATACGCAGTATTTT	CASSRGTSGLTDTQYF
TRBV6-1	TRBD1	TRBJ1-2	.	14	TGTGCCAGCAGTGAACAGGGGGCTAACTATGGCTACACCTTC	CASSEQGANYGYTF
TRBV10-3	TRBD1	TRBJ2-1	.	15	TGTGCCATCAGTGAGTCGAGGGGGCAGCACAATGAGCAGTTCTTC	CAISESRGQHNEQFF
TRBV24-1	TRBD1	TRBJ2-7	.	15	TGTGCCACCAGTGATGTCAGGGACAGGCGGGACGAGCAGTACTTC	CATSDVRDRRDEQYF
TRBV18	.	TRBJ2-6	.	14	TGTGCCAGCACCGGGTCGTCTGGGGCCAACGTCCTGACTTTC	CASTGSSGANVLTF
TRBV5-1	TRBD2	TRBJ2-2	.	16	TGCGCCAGCAGCTTAGGGACTAGCGGTAGCACCGGGGAGCTGTTTTTT	CASSLGTSGSTGELFF
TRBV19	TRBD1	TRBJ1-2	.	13	TGTGCCAGTACCAGACAGGGCTTCTATGGCTACACCTTC	CASTRQGFYGYTF
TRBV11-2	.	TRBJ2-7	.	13	TGTGCCAGCGACGAGGACAGCTCCTACGAGCAGTACTTC	CASDEDSSYEQYF
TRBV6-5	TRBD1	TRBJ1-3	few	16	TGTGCCAGCAGTTACTCCCAGGGACAGGGAGGAAACACCATATATTTT	CASSYSQGQGGNTIYF
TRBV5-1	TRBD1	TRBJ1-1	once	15	TGCGCCAGCAGCTTGGGCCCACAGGGGAGTGGTGAAGCTTTCTTT	CASSLGPQGSGEAFF
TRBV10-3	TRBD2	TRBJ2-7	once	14	TGTGCCATCACCGCGGGGGGGCCCTCCTACGAGCAGTACTTC	CAITAGGPSYEQYF
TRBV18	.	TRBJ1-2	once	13	TGTGCCAGCTCACCCGCAGCTAACTATGGCTACACCTTC	CASSPAANYGYTF
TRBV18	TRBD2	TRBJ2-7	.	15	TGTGCCAGCTCACCCGGGGTAGCGGGAACCTACGAGCAGTACTTC	CASSPGVAGTYEQYF
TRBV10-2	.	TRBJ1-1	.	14	TGCGCCAGCAGTGACCCCCCTTCGGGGGGTGAAGCTTTCTTT	CASSDPPSGGEAFF
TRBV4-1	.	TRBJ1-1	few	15	TGCGCCAGCAGCCAAGGATGGCCTGTCCCGACTGAAGCTTTCTTT	CASSQGWPVPTEAFF
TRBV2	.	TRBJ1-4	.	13	TGTGCCAGCAGCCCGGGGGGGGGTGAAAAACTGTTTTTT	CASSPGGGEKLFF
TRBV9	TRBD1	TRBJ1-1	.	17	TGTGCCAGCAGCGTAGTGGCAGGACAGGCCCGGGGCACTGAAGCTTTCTTT	CASSVVAGQARGTEAFF
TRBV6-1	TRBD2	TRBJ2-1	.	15	TGTGCCAGCAGTGAGCGGGACTACAGCTACAATGAGCAGTTCTTC	CASSERDYSYNEQFF
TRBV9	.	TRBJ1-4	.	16	TGTGCCAGCAGCGTCGGCCTCAACGTTGGAGGGGAAAAACTGTTTTTT	CASSVGLNVGGEKLFF
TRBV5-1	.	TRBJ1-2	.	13	TGCGCCAGCAGCCAACAGGGCCTCTATGGCTACACCTTC	CASSQQGLYGYTF
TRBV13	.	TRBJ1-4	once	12	TGTGCCAGCAGCTTAAGAGATGAAAAACTGTTTTTT	CASSLRDEKLFF
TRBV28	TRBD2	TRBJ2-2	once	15	TGTGCCAGCAACCCTAGCGGCCCGAACACCGGGGAGCTGTTTTTT	CASNPSGPNTGELFF
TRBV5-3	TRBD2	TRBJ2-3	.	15	TGTGCCAGAAGCTTTCTAGGACTAGGAGCTGATACGCAGTATTTT	CARSFLGLGADTQYF
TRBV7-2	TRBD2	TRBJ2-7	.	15	TGTGCCAGCAGCTCTAGGGTCGGCGGGAGGGACGAGCAGTACTTC	CASSSRVGGRDEQYF
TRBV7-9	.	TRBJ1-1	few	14	TGTGCCAGCAGCTTAACCCAGGGTGGCACTGAAGCTTTCTTT	CASSLTQGGTEAFF
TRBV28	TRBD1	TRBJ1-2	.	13	TGTGCCAGCAGGTCAACAGGGGGCTATGGCTACACCTTC	CASRSTGGYGYTF
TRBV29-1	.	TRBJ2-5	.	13	TGCAGCGTTGATTATCCCAAGGAGGAGACCCAGTACTTC	CSVDYPKEETQYF
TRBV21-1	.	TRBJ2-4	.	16	TGTGCCAGCAGGACCCCGGGACTACAGAACAAAAACATTCAGTACTTC	CASRTPGLQNKNIQYF
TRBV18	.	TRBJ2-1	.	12	TGTGCCAGCTCTCGGGGCTACAATGAGCAGTTCTTC	CASSRGYNEQFF
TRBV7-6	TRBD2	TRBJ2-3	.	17	TGTGCCAGCAGCCCCCGGACTAGCGGGAGGGCCCCAGATACGCAGTATTTT	CASSPRTSGRAPDTQYF
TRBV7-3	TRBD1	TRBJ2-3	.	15	TGTGCCAGCAGCGAGGGGACAGGGGGCGGTGATACGCAGTATTTT	CASSEGTGGGDTQYF
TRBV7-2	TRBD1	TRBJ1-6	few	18	TGTGCCAGCAGCTTAGTTATCGGACAGGGGAATATGAATTCACCCCTCCACTTT	CASSLVIGQGNMNSPLHF
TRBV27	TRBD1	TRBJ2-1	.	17	TGTGCCAGCAGTCCCCACCTAGGGACAGGGGTACACAATGAGCAGTTCTTC	CASSPHLGTGVHNEQFF
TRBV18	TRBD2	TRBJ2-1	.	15	TGTGCCAGCTCCCCCACTAGCGGGAGGGGTAATGAGCAGTTCTTC	CASSPTSGRGNEQFF
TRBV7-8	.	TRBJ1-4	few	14	TGTGCCACAGGGCTCAGGCAGCCAACCGAAAAACTGTTTTTT	CATGLRQPTEKLFF
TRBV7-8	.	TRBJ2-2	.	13	TGTGCCAGCAGCTTAACGGGTTCCGGGGAGCTGTTTTTT	CASSLTGSGELFF
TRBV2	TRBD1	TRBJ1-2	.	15	TGTGCCAGCAGGAGGGGAACAGGGGCGGCATTGGGCTACACCTTC	CASRRGTGAALGYTF
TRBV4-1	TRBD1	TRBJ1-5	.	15	TGCGCCAGCAGCCGCCCGGGACAGGGGGGCCAGCCCCAGCATTTT	CASSRPGQGGQPQHF
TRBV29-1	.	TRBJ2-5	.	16	TGCAGCGTTGTAGGGTCAACAGGGGGGGGTGTGGAGACCCAGTACTTC	CSVVGSTGGGVETQYF
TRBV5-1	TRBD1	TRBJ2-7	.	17	TGCGCCAGCAGCGCAGGACAGGGGGCGGTCATCGACCACGAGCAGTACTTC	CASSAGQGAVIDHEQYF
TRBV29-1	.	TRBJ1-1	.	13	TGCAGCGTTGAGGGGGGTTCGAATTCGGTAGCTTTCTTT	CSVEGGSNSVAFF